Sequencing of this T cell receptor beta chain was carried out in a study of T cell responses to AZD1222 COVID-19 vaccine. Germline V gives CDR1 ENHRY, CDR2 SYGVKD. The CDR3 has 15 amino acids. The V end was cut by 3 bases, the J end by 0 bases, with 8 bases between. Generated by immunoSEQ multiplex PCR, the TCRdb table keeps only in-frame clones and is missing some. Of roughly 150,000 clones in the sample, around 87% were seen once. The specimen comprised peripheral blood, sampled on day 0 of AZD1222 vaccination. The chain recombines TRBV10-3 with TRBJ2-2; D possibly uses TRBD1 or TRBD2 (5 bases each). The sequence came from an adult in good health. The CDR3: CAISDRESNTGELFF. The CDR3 DNA is TGTGCCATCAGTGACAGGGAGTCGAACACCGGGGAGCTGTTTTTT.